The 23 T cell receptor beta chains in this list originate from one sample, sequenced in a study of early T cells in non-severe SARS-CoV-2 infection. TCRdb reprocessed the 5' RACE reads with MiXCR, giving one entry per CDR3 protein. The sample has tens of thousands of distinct CDR3 sequences, 5.3% seen once. Sequencing used whole blood. The receptors here all came from an adult who was a healthcare worker with PCR-confirmed SARS-CoV-2 infection or an uninfected control (not recorded which).

This clonotype was detected many times. This rearrangement joins TRBV19 to TRBJ2-1; 10 bases are a match to TRBD2. CDR3 length: 14 amino acids. Trimming cost V 5 bases and J 9 bases; bases outside gene matches: 7. Germline V gene sequence: CDR1 LNHDA, CDR2 SQIVND (reference sequence). The CDR3 loop is CASSVTSGIIEQFF. CDR3 nucleotide sequence: TGTGCCAGTAGTGTAACTAGCGGGATTATTGAGCAGTTCTTC.

This clonotype showed up many times. J is TRBJ1-2 and V is TRBV28; 7 nucleotides agree with TRBD1. V was pared by 3 bases and J by 8 bases, with 15 bases of the junction left unmatched. The length of the CDR3 is 16 residues. Germline V gives CDR1 MDHEN, CDR2 SYDVKM. The CDR3 DNA follows: TGTGCCAGCAGTTTCATACGATCGACAGGGCGAGGCGGCTACACCTTC. Protein sequence: CASSFIRSTGRGGYTF.

The sample holds a few counts of this clonotype. J is TRBJ1-3 and V is TRBV10-2; D is ambiguous. Trimming shortened V by 2 bases and J by 3 bases, and 11 bases separated the two germline ends. The CDR3 sequence is 15 residues long. Germline V gene sequence: CDR1 WSHSY, CDR2 SAAADI. CDR3 region: CASSEGKTVGNTIYF. CDR3 bases: TGCGCCAGCAGTGAGGGAAAAACAGTTGGAAACACCATATATTTT.

This clonotype was seen many times. The genes are TRBV5-5 and TRBJ2-1; D not certain. The CDR3 is 14 amino acids. The germline CDR1 and CDR2 sequences are SGHKS and YYEKEE (reference sequence). The germline V and J ends were trimmed by 4 bases and 7 bases, with 15 bases remaining between them. The DNA of the CDR3 is TGTGCCAGCAGCCTACCGCGCGACCCTAATGAGCAGTTCTTC. Its translation: CASSLPRDPNEQFF.

This clonotype was seen repeatedly, ten times or more. The chain recombines TRBV12-3 or TRBV12-4 with TRBJ1-5; 7 nucleotides agree with TRBD1. V dropped 6 bases and J dropped 13; count of bases not matched to a gene: 9. This CDR3 region has 12 residues. The CDR3 loop is CASSPSGTEQHF. In nucleotides, the CDR3 is TGTGCCAGCAGCCCGAGCGGGACAGAACAGCATTTT.

This clonotype was found many times. The chain joins TRBV18 to TRBJ2-1, with TRBD2 matching over 8 bases. This CDR3 comprises 17 residues. CDR1 is KGHSH and CDR2 is LQKENI in the germline V gene. J gave up 1 base and V 2 bases, and 7 bases lay outside the gene matches. CDR3 region: CASSPRGAGDSYNEQFF. The CDR3 region has the DNA TGTGCCAGCTCACCAAGAGGAGCGGGAGATTCCTACAATGAGCAGTTCTTC.

This clonotype showed up many times. The chain links TRBV4-1 to TRBJ2-7; perhaps D is TRBD1 or TRBD2 (5 bases each). Germline V CDR1 and CDR2: MGHRA, YSYEKL. This CDR3 comprises 15 residues. Trimming pared 1 base from V and 3 bases from J, leaving 13 bases between. In DNA, the CDR3 is TGCGCCAGCAGCCAAGGTTTGGGACCCAGCTACGAGCAGTACTTC. Translating it yields CASSQGLGPSYEQYF.

This clonotype has at least ten counts. V gene TRBV20-1 combines with J gene TRBJ1-6; D is possibly TRBD1 (6 bases). Germline V gives CDR1 DFQATT, CDR2 SNEGSKA (reference sequence). This CDR3 has 16 amino acids. Between the trimmed V and J ends, which lost 4 bases and 0 bases, there was a span of 13 bases. The CDR3 DNA is TGCAGTGCTACAACGACAGGAAGCTCCTATAATTCACCCCTCCACTTT. It codes for CSATTTGSSYNSPLHF.

This clonotype was detected ten times or more. DNA for the CDR3: TGTGCCAGCAGCTTAGGACAGACAAACTCTGGAAACACCATATATTTT. Translation gives CASSLGQTNSGNTIYF. J is TRBJ1-3 and V is TRBV7-6; TRBD1 might be the D (5 bases). This CDR3 comprises 16 residues. Trimming left V 1 base short and J 0 bases short, with 10 bases between. CDR1 is SGHVS and CDR2 is FNYEAQ in the germline V gene.

The chain is built from TRBV20-1 and TRBJ2-7, with D unclear. Trimming stripped 7 bases from V and 3 bases from J, with 10 bases between. CDR1 is DFQATT, CDR2 SNEGSKA, per germline (reference sequence). The CDR3 is 11 residues long. The CDR3 protein is CSGTSFYEQYF. The CDR3 nucleotides read TGCAGTGGCACGAGTTTCTACGAGCAGTACTTC.

This clonotype was observed many times. The chain has TRBV27 and TRBJ2-5; D unclear. The CDR3 has 13 amino acids. The V gene lost 4 bases and the J gene lost 2 bases, with 8 bases spanning the gap. Germline V lookup: CDR1 MNHEY, CDR2 SMNVEV (reference sequence). The DNA for the CDR3 is TGTGCCAGCAGTTCCTCGGAACAAGAGACCCAGTACTTC. It is translated as CASSSSEQETQYF.

This clonotype occurred many times. The chain joins TRBV4-1 to TRBJ2-4; D is perhaps TRBD2 (7 bases). The CDR3 spans 18 residues. Germline V gene data show CDR1 as MGHRA and CDR2 as YSYEKL. Trimming stripped 0 bases from V and 2 bases from J, with 17 bases between. CDR3 in amino acids: CASSQEGRGGVTKNIQYF. The CDR3 nucleotides read TGCGCCAGCAGCCAAGAAGGGAGAGGGGGGGTTACCAAAAACATTCAGTACTTC.

The rearrangement links TRBV12-3 or TRBV12-4 to TRBJ2-1; D unresolved. The germline V and J ends were trimmed by 2 bases and 9 bases, with 11 bases remaining between them. CDR3 size: 13 residues. The CDR3 spells CASSLLIVGEQFF. In nucleotides, the CDR3 is TGTGCCAGCAGTTTATTGATAGTAGGTGAGCAGTTCTTC.

This chain links TRBV28 with TRBJ1-1, with D perhaps matching TRBD1 (6 bases). The CDR3 has 13 amino acids. The V gene lost 6 bases and the J gene lost 10 bases, with 18 bases spanning the gap. Germline-derived CDR1 and CDR2 are MDHEN and SYDVKM. In DNA form, the CDR3 reads TGTGCCAGCAGGATGAACAGGGTCAGGGGAGCTTTCTTT. Translating gives CASRMNRVRGAFF.

This clonotype was observed many times. V gene TRBV7-6 combines with J gene TRBJ2-5; D not resolved. Trimming pared 1 base from V and 5 bases from J, leaving 14 bases between. The CDR3 consists of 15 residues. Germline V gene sequence: CDR1 SGHVS, CDR2 FNYEAQ. Here the CDR3 reads CASSLDSLFSETQYF. DNA for the CDR3: TGTGCCAGCAGCTTAGACAGCCTGTTTAGTGAGACCCAGTACTTC.

This clonotype was found a few times. This chain links TRBV5-8 with TRBJ1-2; tentative D call: TRBD1 (6 bases). Germline lookup yields CDR1 SGHTS and CDR2 YDEGEE. The ends were cut back, 4 bases at V and 8 bases at J, with 18 bases in the middle. The CDR3 consists of 14 residues. Here the CDR3 DNA reads TGTGCCAGCAGCCGTCAATTACAGGGACGGGGCTACACCTTC. It yields the protein CASSRQLQGRGYTF.

This clonotype was observed at least ten times. The chain links TRBV10-3 to TRBJ1-2, with D unclear. Germline CDR1 ENHRY, CDR2 SYGVKD. With 3 bases removed from V and 4 bases from J, the gap between germline ends came to 9 bases. This CDR3 contains 13 residues. In DNA, the CDR3 is TGTGCCATCAGTGACAGTCAGGCCTATGGCTACACCTTC. Translation: CAISDSQAYGYTF.

This clonotype was seen at least ten times. The rearrangement uses TRBV28 and TRBJ2-7, with 9 bases fitting TRBD1. From germline, CDR1 is MDHEN and CDR2 SYDVKM. This CDR3 has 16 amino acids. With 3 bases clipped from V and 5 bases from J, the junction kept 11 bases outside the gene matches. CDR3 in amino acids: CASSLEKDRGEDEQYF. For the CDR3, the DNA is TGTGCCAGCAGTTTGGAAAAGGACAGGGGTGAAGACGAGCAGTACTTC.

Ten or more counts support this clonotype. V is TRBV30 and J is TRBJ1-5, with D perhaps matching TRBD1 (6 bases). The CDR3 extends over 13 amino acids. V was shortened by 4 bases and J by 6 bases, with 13 bases between the two germline ends. Looked up from germline, CDR1 is GTSNPN and CDR2 is SVGIG (reference sequence). The CDR3 is CAWKELGGQPQHF. CDR3 DNA: TGTGCCTGGAAGGAGTTAGGGGGTCAGCCCCAGCATTTT.

This clonotype was seen at least ten times. The chain links TRBV7-8 to TRBJ1-1, with a possible D match to TRBD1 (5 bases). CDR1 and CDR2 from the germline V gene are SGHVS and FQNEAQ. The ends were cut back, 2 bases at V and 5 bases at J, with 18 bases in the middle. This CDR3 comprises 16 residues. CDR3 DNA sequence: TGTGCCAGCAGCTTAAGTGGGGGACTTAAGGGGACTGAAGCTTTCTTT. Its translation: CASSLSGGLKGTEAFF.

This clonotype has at least ten counts. The rearrangement joins TRBV7-2 to TRBJ2-3, with D perhaps given as TRBD1 or TRBD2 (5 bases each). Trimming pared 5 bases from V and 5 bases from J, leaving 11 bases between. Germline V gives CDR1 SGHTA, CDR2 FQGNSA. This CDR3 is built from 13 residues. The CDR3 coding sequence is TGTGCCAGCAGCCCCATTGGGGGAGATACGCAGTATTTT. Its translation is CASSPIGGDTQYF.

The rearrangement joins TRBV6-1 to TRBJ2-3; the D gene is possibly TRBD2 (5 bases). The ends were cut back, 4 bases at V and 2 bases at J, with 13 bases in the middle. This CDR3 spans 15 amino acids. Germline loops: CDR1 MNHNS, CDR2 SASEGT. The CDR3 loop is CASSGKGVLTDTQYF. CDR3 in DNA: TGTGCCAGCAGTGGCAAGGGAGTTCTCACAGATACGCAGTATTTT.

This clonotype was observed at least ten times. For the CDR3, the DNA is TGTGCCAGCAGTCAGGGGTCCGGCGCTTTCTTT. It specifies CASSQGSGAFF. The rearrangement links TRBV6-6 to TRBJ1-1, with a weak D call TRBD1 (6 bases). The CDR3 extends over 11 amino acids. Trimming removed 5 bases at V and 11 bases at J, with 12 bases between. The germline V gene encodes CDR1 MNHNY and CDR2 SVGAGI (reference sequence).